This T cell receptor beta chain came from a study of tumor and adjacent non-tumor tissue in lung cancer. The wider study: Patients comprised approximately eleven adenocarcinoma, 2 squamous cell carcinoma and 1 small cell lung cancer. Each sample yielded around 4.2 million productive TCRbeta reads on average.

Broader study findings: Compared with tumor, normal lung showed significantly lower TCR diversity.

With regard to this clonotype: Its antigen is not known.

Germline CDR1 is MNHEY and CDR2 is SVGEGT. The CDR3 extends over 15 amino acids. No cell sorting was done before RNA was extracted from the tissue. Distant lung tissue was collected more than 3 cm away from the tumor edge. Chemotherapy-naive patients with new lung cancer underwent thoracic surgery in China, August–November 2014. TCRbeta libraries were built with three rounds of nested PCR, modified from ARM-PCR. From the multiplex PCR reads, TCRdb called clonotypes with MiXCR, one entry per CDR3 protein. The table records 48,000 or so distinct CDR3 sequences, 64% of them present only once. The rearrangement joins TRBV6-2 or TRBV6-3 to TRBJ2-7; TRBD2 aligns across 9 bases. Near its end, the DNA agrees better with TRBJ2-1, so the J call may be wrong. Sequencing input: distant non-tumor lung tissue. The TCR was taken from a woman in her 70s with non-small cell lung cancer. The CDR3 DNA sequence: TGTGCCAGCAGTTTCGGGGCTAGCGGGACCTACGAACAGTTCTTC. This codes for CASSFGASGTYEQFF.